The rows below give T cell receptor beta chains drawn from one sample of a study of identical twins. TCRdb itself ran the 5' RACE reads through MiXCR, one entry per CDR3 protein. The sample includes fewer than 550,000 distinct CDR3 sequences, 13% to 15% of them seen just once. The sample was also linked to a second study, of yellow fever vaccine responses in identical twins.

The sample taken for sequencing was CD4+ T cells sorted from blood. These TCRs come from a woman aged 18-29 years in good health. Both conserved end residues are part of each CDR3. Each record gives: V gene, D gene, clone size, J gene, CDR3 protein, CDR3 DNA. A D gene is named only where the DNA matches it firmly. Clone sizes are given selectively: once, few, many, or a class where the clone is expanded.

TRBV11-1	TRBD2	NA	TRBJ2-1	CASSLAALTSGGASYNEQFF	TGTGCCAGCAGCTTAGCCGCTCTGACTAGCGGGGGAGCCTCCTACAATGAGCAGTTCTTC
TRBV7-2	TRBD1	many	TRBJ2-5	CASSFDRGQETQYF	TGTGCCAGCAGCTTCGACAGGGGGCAAGAGACCCAGTACTTC
TRBV20-1	TRBD1	NA	TRBJ1-5	CSALGQGVVQPQHF	TGCAGTGCCCTGGGACAGGGGGTAGTTCAGCCCCAGCATTTT
TRBV12-5	TRBD1	few	TRBJ2-1	CASGKTGTQFF	TGTGCTAGTGGTAAGACAGGGACGCAGTTCTTC
TRBV12-3/TRBV12-4	TRBD1	many	TRBJ2-2	CASSSDRDVGELFF	TGTGCCAGCAGTTCGGACAGGGATGTAGGGGAGCTGTTTTTT
TRBV5-1	NA	many	TRBJ2-1	CASSWDNEQFF	TGCGCCAGCAGCTGGGACAATGAGCAGTTCTTC
TRBV18	NA	many	TRBJ2-3	CASSQDHPDTQYF	TGTGCCAGCTCACAGGATCACCCGGATACGCAGTATTTT
TRBV9	NA	NA	TRBJ2-7	CASSPQGGRQYEQYF	TGTGCCAGCAGCCCCCAGGGGGGGAGGCAATACGAGCAGTACTTC
TRBV5-1	NA	few	TRBJ1-4	CASSLQRNEKLFF	TGCGCCAGCAGCTTACAGCGAAATGAAAAACTGTTTTTT
TRBV20-1	TRBD1	many	TRBJ2-3	CSAYPRQGPDTQYF	TGCAGTGCGTACCCGAGACAGGGGCCAGATACGCAGTATTTT
TRBV7-2	NA	NA	TRBJ1-4	CASSTSSATNEKLFF	TGTGCCAGCAGCACCAGCAGTGCAACTAATGAAAAACTGTTTTTT
TRBV7-2	NA	few	TRBJ2-3	CASSEDRSSLDTQYF	TGTGCCAGCAGCGAAGACAGGTCCTCCCTAGATACGCAGTATTTT
TRBV18	NA	NA	TRBJ1-5	CASSPGDSNQPQHF	TGTGCCAGCTCACCGGGGGATAGCAATCAGCCCCAGCATTTT
TRBV9	NA	few	TRBJ2-1	CASSVEGAGKAYNEQFF	TGTGCCAGCAGCGTAGAGGGTGCAGGGAAGGCCTACAATGAGCAGTTCTTC
TRBV20-1	NA	NA	TRBJ2-5	CSAPPGQAQETQYF	TGCAGTGCTCCCCCCGGGCAAGCCCAAGAGACCCAGTACTTC
TRBV20-1	NA	NA	TRBJ1-6	CSARTTGPNSPLHF	TGCAGTGCTAGGACAACCGGACCTAATTCACCCCTCCACTTT
TRBV30	NA	NA	TRBJ2-7	CAWRVDSSYEQYF	TGTGCCTGGAGAGTAGACAGTTCCTACGAGCAGTACTTC
TRBV2	TRBD1	NA	TRBJ2-7	CASGTGGHEQYF	TGTGCCAGCGGGACAGGGGGCCACGAGCAGTACTTC
TRBV12-3/TRBV12-4	NA	NA	TRBJ2-6	CAFYSLTGLVSGANVLTF	TGTGCCTTCTATAGCCTCACAGGGTTAGTCTCTGGGGCCAACGTCCTGACTTTC
TRBV14	TRBD1	few	TRBJ2-7	CASSTPTGPPVEQYF	TGTGCCAGCAGCACGCCGACAGGGCCGCCCGTCGAGCAGTACTTC
TRBV6-2/TRBV6-3	NA	few	TRBJ2-7	CASRDRTLLEGEQYF	TGTGCCAGCAGGGACCGAACTCTTCTTGAAGGCGAGCAGTACTTC
TRBV15	NA	few	TRBJ2-3	CATLWRGRPDTQYF	TGTGCCACCCTTTGGCGGGGTAGACCAGATACGCAGTATTTT
TRBV3-1	TRBD2	many	TRBJ2-7	CASSLSGDSSYEQYF	TGTGCCAGCAGCCTTAGCGGGGATAGCTCCTACGAGCAGTACTTC
TRBV5-8	TRBD1	few	TRBJ1-1	CASSGNRGPFNTEAFF	TGTGCCAGCAGCGGCAACAGGGGGCCATTCAACACTGAAGCTTTCTTT
TRBV28	NA	NA	TRBJ1-1	CASSSGLPNTEAFF	TGTGCCAGCAGTTCGGGACTCCCGAACACTGAAGCTTTCTTT
TRBV15	NA	few	TRBJ1-6	CATSRELEGNSPLHF	TGTGCCACCAGCAGAGAATTGGAGGGGAATTCACCCCTCCACTTT
TRBV5-6	TRBD1	many	TRBJ2-3	CASSLYGQGAADTQYF	TGTGCCAGCAGCTTATACGGACAGGGGGCGGCAGATACGCAGTATTTT
TRBV5-1	TRBD2	few	TRBJ2-5	CASSFGTSAQQETQYF	TGCGCCAGCAGCTTCGGGACTAGCGCCCAGCAAGAGACCCAGTACTTC
TRBV12-3/TRBV12-4	NA	few	TRBJ2-2	CASSSLRDGTTGELFF	TGTGCCAGCAGTTCCCTCCGGGACGGGACCACCGGGGAGCTGTTTTTT
TRBV20-1	NA	many	TRBJ2-1	CSARDPPGNEQFF	TGCAGTGCTAGAGACCCCCCGGGGAATGAGCAGTTCTTC
TRBV29-1	TRBD1	many	TRBJ2-7	CSARQGMEEQYF	TGCAGCGCAAGACAGGGGATGGAAGAGCAGTACTTC
TRBV10-3	NA	few	TRBJ1-4	CAISEDNSDYRF	TGTGCCATCAGTGAGGACAATAGTGATTATCGTTTT
TRBV6-2/TRBV6-3	TRBD2	many	TRBJ2-1	CASSSDRDYRRDEQFF	TGTGCCAGCAGTTCAGACCGGGACTACCGACGGGATGAGCAGTTCTTC
TRBV4-3	TRBD2	many	TRBJ2-5	CASSQGLAGVETQYF	TGCGCCAGCAGCCAAGGGCTAGCGGGAGTTGAGACCCAGTACTTC
TRBV10-3	NA	NA	TRBJ2-1	CAISDRGAGYNEQFF	TGTGCCATCAGTGATCGGGGGGCGGGATACAATGAGCAGTTCTTC
TRBV3-1	NA	few	TRBJ2-1	CASSPAGAKVAEQFF	TGTGCCAGCAGCCCCGCCGGGGCGAAGGTGGCCGAGCAGTTCTTC
TRBV2	TRBD1	NA	TRBJ1-5	CASSGQGGHLDQPQHF	TGTGCCAGCAGTGGACAGGGGGGTCACCTTGATCAGCCCCAGCATTTT
TRBV11-2	TRBD2	NA	TRBJ2-7	CASRSGGVFGSYEQYF	TGTGCCAGCAGAAGCGGGGGGGTTTTTGGCTCCTACGAGCAGTACTTC
TRBV20-1	NA	NA	TRBJ2-7	CSARNSPYEQYF	TGCAGTGCTAGAAACAGTCCCTACGAGCAGTACTTC
TRBV27	TRBD2	few	TRBJ2-7	CASSIAGSSYEQYF	TGTGCCAGCAGTATAGCGGGGAGCTCCTACGAGCAGTACTTC
TRBV5-5	TRBD2	few	TRBJ2-5	CASSFFRLAGGPGETQYF	TGTGCCAGCAGCTTTTTCAGACTTGCGGGAGGGCCTGGGGAGACCCAGTACTTC
TRBV7-7	NA	NA	TRBJ2-2	CASSTDLTGELFF	TGTGCTAGCAGCACGGACCTGACCGGGGAGCTGTTTTTT
TRBV6-2/TRBV6-3	NA	NA	TRBJ2-1	CASTAMTDNEQFF	TGTGCCAGCACCGCTATGACAGACAATGAGCAGTTCTTC
TRBV7-8	TRBD1	few	TRBJ2-7	CASSLTQGASEQYF	TGTGCCAGCAGCTTAACGCAGGGGGCGAGCGAGCAGTACTTC
TRBV12-3/TRBV12-4	NA	NA	TRBJ2-5	CASSPSGRQQTQYF	TGTGCCAGCAGCCCTTCCGGTCGACAGCAAACCCAGTACTTC
TRBV20-1	TRBD2	few	TRBJ2-3	CSASRSGGFSTDTQYF	TGCAGTGCCTCTAGGTCCGGGGGGTTTAGCACAGATACGCAGTATTTT
TRBV12-3/TRBV12-4	TRBD1	NA	TRBJ2-7	CASRMDRGGNDDYEQYF	TGTGCCAGCAGGATGGACAGGGGAGGGAACGACGACTACGAGCAGTACTTC
TRBV18	NA	few	TRBJ2-7	CASSPDRSLGEQYF	TGTGCCAGCTCACCGGACAGATCCTTAGGGGAGCAGTACTTC
TRBV30	TRBD1	few	TRBJ2-2	CAKGQGAGELFF	TGTGCCAAAGGACAGGGGGCCGGGGAGCTGTTTTTT